Following are 14 T cell receptor beta chains from one sample sequenced in a study of radiation and T cells in renal cell carcinoma. Assay used: immunoSEQ multiplex PCR; TCRdb lists only in-frame clones, some missing. The data contain 150,000 or so clones, 88% of them singletons. Time point here: baseline pretreatment blood. The treatment: 15 Gy SBRT to primary tumor, nephrectomy 4 weeks later. The sample here was blood, taken from a patient whose treatment included radiotherapy and nephrectomy. These receptors were obtained from a woman aged 65 to 85 with renal cell carcinoma.

CDR3 DNA: TGTGCCAGCAGCCAAGTCAGAGGCGAGCAGTACTTC. Translating gives CASSQVRGEQYF. V gene TRBV14 combines with J gene TRBJ2-7; D is uncertain. Looked up from germline, CDR1 is SGHDN and CDR2 is FVKESK. V was shortened by 1 base and J by 6 bases, with 7 bases between the two germline ends. CDR3 length: 12 amino acids.

The CDR3 DNA sequence: TGTGCCAGCTCCGTCCTAGCGGGGGGCTGGGAGACCCAGTACTTC. It codes for CASSVLAGGWETQYF. The J gene is TRBJ2-5, the V gene TRBV7-6; TRBD2 agrees at 11 bases. The CDR3 length is 15 residues. V dropped 8 bases and J dropped 5; count of bases not matched to a gene: 10. CDR1 SGHVS and CDR2 FNYEAQ come from the germline V gene.

This chain connects TRBV4-1 to TRBJ1-4, with 7 bases matching TRBD1. This CDR3 region has 14 residues. CDR1 and CDR2 (germline): MGHRA, YSYEKL. V lost 1 base, J lost 8 bases, and 4 bases stayed unmatched. The CDR3 DNA is TGCGCCAGCAGCCAAGTGGGACAGAACGAAAAACTGTTTTTT. Translating gives CASSQVGQNEKLFF.

DNA of the CDR3: TGTGCCAGCAGTTTCCCAGGATCACAGCCCCAGCATTTT. It translates to CASSFPGSQPQHF. The chain combines TRBV28 with TRBJ1-5, with D unresolved. Trimming cost V 3 bases and J 7 bases, with 10 bases left between them. Germline V gives CDR1 MDHEN, CDR2 SYDVKM. The CDR3 has 13 residues.

V and J are TRBV2 and TRBJ1-5; weak D call: TRBD1 (5 bases). The CDR3 extends over 14 amino acids. Per the germline V gene, CDR1 is SNHLY and CDR2 is FYNNEI. Trimming left V 1 base short and J 6 bases short, with 10 bases between. The CDR3 DNA is TGTGCCAGCAGTGAAGGAGGCCAGGGTCAGCCCCAGCATTTT. Translation: CASSEGGQGQPQHF.

This clone was observed once. The CDR3 sequence: CASSSGGPPDTQYF. The CDR3 nucleotides read TGCGCCAGCAGCTCCGGGGGGCCCCCAGATACGCAGTATTTT. The chain has TRBV5-1 and TRBJ2-3, with a tentative D call TRBD2 (7 bases). CDR1 is SGHRS, CDR2 YFSETQ, per germline. Between the trimmed V and J ends, which lost 3 bases and 4 bases, there was a span of 12 bases. This CDR3 region has 14 residues.

V is TRBV6-6 and J is TRBJ1-4; 10 bases agree with TRBD1. CDR3 length: 13 residues. Germline assignment: CDR1 MNHNY and CDR2 SVGAGI (reference sequence). Trimming at V came to 11 bases and at J to 7 bases, leaving 7 bases not matched to a gene. CDR3 in amino acids: CAGARTGGEKLFF. Written as DNA, the CDR3 is TGTGCCGGCGCGCGGACAGGGGGTGAAAAACTGTTTTTT.

The J gene is TRBJ2-7, the V gene TRBV6-1, with a tentative D call TRBD2 (5 bases). V was shortened by 6 bases and J by 2 bases, with 8 bases between the two germline ends. The CDR3 is made up of 12 amino acids. Per germline, CDR1 MNHNS and CDR2 SASEGT. CDR3 in DNA: TGTGCCAGCAGGGACTTACCCTACGAGCAGTACTTC. Amino acid sequence: CASRDLPYEQYF.

This chain links TRBV21-1 with TRBJ2-2. TRBV21-1 is classified as a pseudogene. The CDR3 extends over 18 amino acids. CDR3 amino acids: CASSKALRGAPNTGELFF. CDR3 bases: TGTGCCAGCAGCAAAGCGCTGAGGGGGGCGCCCAACACCGGGGAGCTGTTTTTT.

The chain uses TRBV7-9 and TRBJ1-1; no definite D call. Germline lookup yields CDR1 SEHNR and CDR2 FQNEAQ (reference sequence). The V end was cut by 0 bases, the J end by 4 bases, with 12 bases between. The CDR3 spans 15 residues. The CDR3: CASSLAPGLGTEAFF. The CDR3 DNA reads as TGTGCCAGCAGCTTAGCGCCAGGTTTGGGCACTGAAGCTTTCTTT.

CDR3 coding DNA: TGTGCCAGCAATTTGCGGACAGTTAATCAGCCCCAGCATTTT. Translation: CASNLRTVNQPQHF. This chain connects TRBV28 to TRBJ1-5; D is possibly TRBD1 (6 bases). The CDR3 is 14 residues long. The V end was cut by 7 bases, the J end by 4 bases, with 14 bases between. CDR1 is MDHEN and CDR2 is SYDVKM in the germline V gene.

The V and J genes are TRBV19 and TRBJ1-5, with a possible D match to TRBD1 (6 bases). The V gene's germline CDR1 is LNHDA and CDR2 SQIVND (reference sequence). V was clipped by 4 bases and J by 1 base, with 14 bases between them. CDR3 length: 16 amino acids. DNA of the CDR3: TGTGCCAGTAGTACACAGGGCGCGACCAGCAATCAGCCCCAGCATTTT. Its protein is CASSTQGATSNQPQHF.

The V call is TRBV28, the J call TRBJ1-4; 8 nucleotides agree with TRBD1. The CDR3 is made up of 14 amino acids. Germline CDR1 reads MDHEN; CDR2 reads SYDVKM. The J segment lost 8 bases and the V segment lost 3 bases, leaving 5 bases of the junction unmatched. CDR3 loop: CASSFRDRGEKLFF. The CDR3 nucleotides are TGTGCCAGCAGTTTCCGAGACAGGGGCGAAAAACTGTTTTTT.

This chain joins TRBV19 and TRBJ1-6; 10 positions agree with TRBD1. The germline CDR1 and CDR2 sequences are LNHDA and SQIVND (reference sequence). V lost 5 bases and J lost 8; bases outside the gene matches: 12. CDR3 length: 17 amino acids. This CDR3 reads CASSPASSGQGYSPLHF. The CDR3 region has the DNA TGTGCCAGTAGTCCGGCCTCTTCGGGACAGGGGTATTCACCCCTCCACTTT.